This T cell receptor beta chain derives from a study of T cell changes during pregnancy in multiple sclerosis. Germline trimming cut 10 bases from V and 8 bases from J; bases unmatched to any gene: 10. Germline V gene data show CDR1 as MNHNS and CDR2 as SASEGT. The CDR3 extends over 13 amino acids. The data were produced by immunoSEQ multiplex PCR, yet TCRdb's version contains in-frame clones alone and is incomplete. The sample yields about 81,000 clones, about 93% seen once. The source material was peripheral blood, sampled in the third trimester of pregnancy. This TCR was sampled from a female donor in good health, enrolled as a control in a pregnancy study. The rearrangement uses TRBV6-1 and TRBJ2-1, with TRBD2 identical over 8 bases. CDR3 sequence (DNA): TGTGCCATCTCAGCGGGAGAGCTTTATGAGCAGTTCTTC. This codes for CAISAGELYEQFF.